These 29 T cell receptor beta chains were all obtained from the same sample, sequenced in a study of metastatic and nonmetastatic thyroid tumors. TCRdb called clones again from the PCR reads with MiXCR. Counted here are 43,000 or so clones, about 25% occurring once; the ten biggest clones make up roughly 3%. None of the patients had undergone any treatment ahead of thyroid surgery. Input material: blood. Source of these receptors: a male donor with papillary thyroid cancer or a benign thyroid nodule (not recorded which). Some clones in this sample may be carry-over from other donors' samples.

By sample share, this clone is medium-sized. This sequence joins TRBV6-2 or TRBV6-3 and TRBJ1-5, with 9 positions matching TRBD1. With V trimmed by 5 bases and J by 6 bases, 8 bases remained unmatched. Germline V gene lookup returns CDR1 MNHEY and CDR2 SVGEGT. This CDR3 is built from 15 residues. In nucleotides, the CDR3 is TGTGCCAGCAGTGTGACAGGGGGAGCGCGTCAGCCCCAGCATTTT. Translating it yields CASSVTGGARQPQHF.

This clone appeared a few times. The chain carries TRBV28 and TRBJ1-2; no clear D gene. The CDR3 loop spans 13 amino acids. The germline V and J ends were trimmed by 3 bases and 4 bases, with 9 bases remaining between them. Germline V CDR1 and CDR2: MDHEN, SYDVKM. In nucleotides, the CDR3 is TGTGCCAGCAGTTTTGTGGGATTCTATGGCTACACCTTC. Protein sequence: CASSFVGFYGYTF.

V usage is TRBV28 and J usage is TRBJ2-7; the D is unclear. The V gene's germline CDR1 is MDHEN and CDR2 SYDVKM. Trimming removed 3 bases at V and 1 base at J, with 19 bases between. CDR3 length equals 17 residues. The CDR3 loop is CASSFSPYLVGSYEQYF. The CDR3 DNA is TGTGCCAGCAGTTTTTCCCCCTATTTAGTCGGATCCTACGAGCAGTACTTC. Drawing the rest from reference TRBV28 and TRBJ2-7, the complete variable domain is DVKVTQSSRYLVKRTGEKVFLECVQDMDHENMFWYRQDPGLGLRLIYFSYDVKMKEKGDIPEGYSVSREKKERFSLILESASTNQTSMYLCASSFSPYLVGSYEQYFGPGTRLTVT.

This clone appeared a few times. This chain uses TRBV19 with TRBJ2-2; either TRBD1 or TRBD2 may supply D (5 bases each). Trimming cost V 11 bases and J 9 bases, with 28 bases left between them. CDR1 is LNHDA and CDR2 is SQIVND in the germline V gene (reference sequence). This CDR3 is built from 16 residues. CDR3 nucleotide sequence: TGTGCCGGTCATCCGGGACCTCGAGGAGGTTTCTGGGAGCTGTTTTTT. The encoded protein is CAGHPGPRGGFWELFF.

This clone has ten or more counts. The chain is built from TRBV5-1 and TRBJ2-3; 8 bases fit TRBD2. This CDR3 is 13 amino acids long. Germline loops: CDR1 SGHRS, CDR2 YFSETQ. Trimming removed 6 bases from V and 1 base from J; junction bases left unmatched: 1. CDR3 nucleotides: TGCGCCAGCAAACTAGCGGGCACAGATACGCAGTATTTT. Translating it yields CASKLAGTDTQYF.

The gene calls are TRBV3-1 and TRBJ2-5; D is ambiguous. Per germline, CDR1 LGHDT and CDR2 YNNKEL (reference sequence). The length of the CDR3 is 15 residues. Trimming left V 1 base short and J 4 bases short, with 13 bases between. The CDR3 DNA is TGTGCCAGCAGCCAAGGTGGTGGGAAAGGAGAGACCCAGTACTTC. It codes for CASSQGGGKGETQYF.

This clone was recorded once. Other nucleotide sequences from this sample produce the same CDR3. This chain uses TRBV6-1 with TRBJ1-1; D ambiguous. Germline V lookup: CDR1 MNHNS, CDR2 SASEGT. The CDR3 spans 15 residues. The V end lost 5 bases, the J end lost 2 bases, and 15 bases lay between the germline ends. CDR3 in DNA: TGTGCCAGCAGTCCCCCCTCGGGAGGTAACACTGAAGCTTTCTTT. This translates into CASSPPSGGNTEAFF.

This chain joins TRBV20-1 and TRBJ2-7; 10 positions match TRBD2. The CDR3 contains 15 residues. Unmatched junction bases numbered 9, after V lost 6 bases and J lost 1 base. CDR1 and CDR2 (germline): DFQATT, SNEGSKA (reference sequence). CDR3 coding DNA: TGCAGTGCACCCAGCCCAGCGGGAGGGTCCTACGAGCAGTACTTC. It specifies CSAPSPAGGSYEQYF.

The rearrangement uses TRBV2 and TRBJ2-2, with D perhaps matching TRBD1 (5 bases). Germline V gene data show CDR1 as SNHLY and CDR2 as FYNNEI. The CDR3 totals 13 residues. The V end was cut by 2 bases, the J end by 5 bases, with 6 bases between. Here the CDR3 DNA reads TGTGCCAGCAGTGAACAGGGAACCGGGGAGCTGTTTTTT. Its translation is CASSEQGTGELFF.

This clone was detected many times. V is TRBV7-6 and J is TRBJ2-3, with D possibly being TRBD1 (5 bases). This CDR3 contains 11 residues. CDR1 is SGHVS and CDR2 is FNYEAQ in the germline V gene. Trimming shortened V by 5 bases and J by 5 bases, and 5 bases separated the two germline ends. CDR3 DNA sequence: TGTGCCAGCAGCCAGGGAGATACGCAGTATTTT. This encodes CASSQGDTQYF.

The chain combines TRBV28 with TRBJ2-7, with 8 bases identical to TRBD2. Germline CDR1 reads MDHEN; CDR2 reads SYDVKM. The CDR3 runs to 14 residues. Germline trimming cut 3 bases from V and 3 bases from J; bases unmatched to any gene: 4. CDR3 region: CASSFGTSGYEQYF. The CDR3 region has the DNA TGTGCCAGCAGTTTCGGTACTAGCGGCTACGAGCAGTACTTC.

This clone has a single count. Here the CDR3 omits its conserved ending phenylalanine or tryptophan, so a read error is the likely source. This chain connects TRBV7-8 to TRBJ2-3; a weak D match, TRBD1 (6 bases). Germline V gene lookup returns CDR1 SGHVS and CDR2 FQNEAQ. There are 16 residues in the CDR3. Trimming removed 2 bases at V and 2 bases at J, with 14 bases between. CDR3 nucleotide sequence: TGTGCCAGCAGCTTATGGGGGCGAAGTTCCACAGATACGCAGTATTAT. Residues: CASSLWGRSSTDTQYY.

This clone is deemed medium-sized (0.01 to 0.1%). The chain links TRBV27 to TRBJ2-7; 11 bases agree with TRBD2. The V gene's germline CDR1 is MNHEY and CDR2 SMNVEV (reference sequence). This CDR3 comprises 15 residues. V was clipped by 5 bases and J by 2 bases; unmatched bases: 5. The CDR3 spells CASSASGRPTYEQYF. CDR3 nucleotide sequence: TGTGCCAGCAGTGCTAGCGGGAGGCCGACCTACGAGCAGTACTTC.

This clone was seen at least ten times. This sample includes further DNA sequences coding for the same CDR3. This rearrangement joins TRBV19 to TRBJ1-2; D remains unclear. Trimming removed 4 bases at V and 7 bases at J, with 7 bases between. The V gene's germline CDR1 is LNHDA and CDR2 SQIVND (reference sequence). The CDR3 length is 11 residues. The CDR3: CASSTPPGYTF. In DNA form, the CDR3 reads TGTGCCAGTAGTACTCCCCCTGGCTACACCTTC.

The DNA of the CDR3 is TGTGCCAGCAGTTTAAAGGACAGGTACTACGAGCAGTACTTC. Amino acid sequence: CASSLKDRYYEQYF. The chain uses TRBV27 and TRBJ2-7, with 7 bases identical to TRBD1. This CDR3 has 14 residues. The trim removed 2 bases at V and 3 bases at J, leaving 4 bases unmatched. Germline values: CDR1 MNHEY, CDR2 SMNVEV (reference sequence).

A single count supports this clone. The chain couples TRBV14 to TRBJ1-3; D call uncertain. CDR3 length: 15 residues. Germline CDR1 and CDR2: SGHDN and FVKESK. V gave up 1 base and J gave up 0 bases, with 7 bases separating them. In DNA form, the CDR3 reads TGTGCCAGCAGCCAAGTTAGTTACTCTGGAAACACCATATATTTT. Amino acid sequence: CASSQVSYSGNTIYF.

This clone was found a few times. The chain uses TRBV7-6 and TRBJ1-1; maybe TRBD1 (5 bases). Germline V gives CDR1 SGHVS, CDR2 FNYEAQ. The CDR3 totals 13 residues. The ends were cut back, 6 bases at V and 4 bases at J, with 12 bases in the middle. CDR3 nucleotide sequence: TGTGCCAGCAGTCCATCCAGGGTCACTGAAGCTTTCTTT. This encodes CASSPSRVTEAFF.

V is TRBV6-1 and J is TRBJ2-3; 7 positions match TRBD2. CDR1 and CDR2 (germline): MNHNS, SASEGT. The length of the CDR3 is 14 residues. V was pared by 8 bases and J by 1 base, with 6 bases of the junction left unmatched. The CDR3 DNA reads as TGTGCCAGCGGGAGGGCGGGGGGCACAGATACGCAGTATTTT. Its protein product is CASGRAGGTDTQYF.

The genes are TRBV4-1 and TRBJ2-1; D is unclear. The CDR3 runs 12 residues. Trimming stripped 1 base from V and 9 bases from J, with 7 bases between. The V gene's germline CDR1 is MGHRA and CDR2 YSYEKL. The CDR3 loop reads CASSQGRGEQFF. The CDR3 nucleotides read TGCGCCAGCAGCCAAGGGAGAGGTGAGCAGTTCTTC.

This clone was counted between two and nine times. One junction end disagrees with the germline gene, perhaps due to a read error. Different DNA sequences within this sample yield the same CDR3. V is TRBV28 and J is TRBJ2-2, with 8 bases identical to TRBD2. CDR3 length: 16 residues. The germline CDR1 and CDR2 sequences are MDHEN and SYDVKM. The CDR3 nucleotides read TGTGCCAGTAGGCCCGAGCTCGGGAGGGCCGGCGGGGAGTTGTTTTTT. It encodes CASRPELGRAGGELFF.

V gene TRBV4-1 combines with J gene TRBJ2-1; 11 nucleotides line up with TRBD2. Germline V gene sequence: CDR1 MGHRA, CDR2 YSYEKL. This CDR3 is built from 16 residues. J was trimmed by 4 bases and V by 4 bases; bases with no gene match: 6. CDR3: CASSRGLAGRYNEQFF. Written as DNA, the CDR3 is TGCGCCAGCAGCCGAGGACTAGCGGGCAGATACAATGAGCAGTTCTTC.

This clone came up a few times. The CDR3 sequence: CASSEFWTGSNYGYTF. In DNA form, the CDR3 reads TGTGCCAGCAGTGAGTTTTGGACAGGGTCTAACTATGGCTACACCTTC. V and J are TRBV6-1 and TRBJ1-2, with 8 bases matching TRBD1. CDR1 MNHNS and CDR2 SASEGT come from the germline V gene. V dropped 3 bases and J dropped 0; count of bases not matched to a gene: 6. The CDR3 is 16 amino acids.

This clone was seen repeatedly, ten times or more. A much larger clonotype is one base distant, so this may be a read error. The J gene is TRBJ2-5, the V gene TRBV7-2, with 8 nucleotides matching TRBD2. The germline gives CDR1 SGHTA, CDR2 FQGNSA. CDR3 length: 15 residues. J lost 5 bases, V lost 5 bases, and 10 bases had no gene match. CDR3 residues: CASSPGRAGVETQYF. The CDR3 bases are TGTGCCAGCAGCCCGGGACGAGCGGGAGTGGAGACCCAGTACTTC. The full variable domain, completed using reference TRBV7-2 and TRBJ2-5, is GAGVSQSPSNKVTEKGKDVELRCDPISGHTALYWYRQSLGQGLEFLIYFQGNSAPDKSGLPSDRFSAERTGGSVSTLTIQRTQQEDSAVYLCASSPGRAGVETQYFGPGTRLLVL.

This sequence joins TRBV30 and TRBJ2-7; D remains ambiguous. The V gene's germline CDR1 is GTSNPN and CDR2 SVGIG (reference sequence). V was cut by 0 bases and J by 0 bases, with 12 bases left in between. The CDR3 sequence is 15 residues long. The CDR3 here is CAWSVRPGSSYEQYF. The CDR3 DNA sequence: TGTGCCTGGAGTGTACGCCCCGGCAGCTCCTACGAGCAGTACTTC.

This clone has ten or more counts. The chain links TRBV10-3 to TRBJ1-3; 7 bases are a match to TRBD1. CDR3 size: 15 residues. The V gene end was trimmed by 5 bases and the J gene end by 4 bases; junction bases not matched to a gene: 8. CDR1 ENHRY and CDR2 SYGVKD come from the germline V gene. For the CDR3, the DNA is TGTGCCATCAGTTCCTCCGGACAGGAGGGAAACACCATATATTTT. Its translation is CAISSSGQEGNTIYF.

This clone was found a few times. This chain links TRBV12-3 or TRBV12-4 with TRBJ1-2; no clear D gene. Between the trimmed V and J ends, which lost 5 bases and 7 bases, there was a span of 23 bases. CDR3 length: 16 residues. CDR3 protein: CASSPPNSGPLGGYTF. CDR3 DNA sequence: TGTGCCAGCAGTCCCCCTAATTCCGGGCCCCTGGGTGGCTACACCTTC.

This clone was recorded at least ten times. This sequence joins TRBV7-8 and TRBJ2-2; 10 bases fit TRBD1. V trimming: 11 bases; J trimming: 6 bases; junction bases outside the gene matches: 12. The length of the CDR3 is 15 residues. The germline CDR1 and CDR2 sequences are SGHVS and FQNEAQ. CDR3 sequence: CAGRKGQGSAGELFF. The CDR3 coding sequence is TGTGCCGGACGAAAGGGACAGGGGTCGGCCGGGGAGCTGTTTTTT. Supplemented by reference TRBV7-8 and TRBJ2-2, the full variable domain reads GAGVSQSPRYKVAKRGQDVALRCDPISGHVSLFWYQQALGQGPEFLTYFQNEAQLDKSGLPSDRFFAERPEGSVSTLKIQRTQQEDSAVYLCAGRKGQGSAGELFFGEGSRLTVL.

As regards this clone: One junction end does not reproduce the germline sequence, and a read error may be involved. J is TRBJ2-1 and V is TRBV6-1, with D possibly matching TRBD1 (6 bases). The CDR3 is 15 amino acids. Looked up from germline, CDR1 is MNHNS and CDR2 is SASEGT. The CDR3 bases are TGTGCCAGCAGAACTTCCGGGACAACATACAGTGAGCAGTTCTTC. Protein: CASRTSGTTYSEQFF.

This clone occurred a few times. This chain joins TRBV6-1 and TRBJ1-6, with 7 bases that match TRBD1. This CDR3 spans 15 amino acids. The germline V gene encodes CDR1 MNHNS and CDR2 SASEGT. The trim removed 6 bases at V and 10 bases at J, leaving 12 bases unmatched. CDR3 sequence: CASSQLQGGGSPLHF. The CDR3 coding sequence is TGTGCCAGCAGCCAACTGCAGGGAGGGGGCTCACCCCTCCACTTT.